This T cell receptor beta chain was sequenced in a study of cytotoxic CD8 clonotypes in ibrutinib-treated CLL (dated by TCRdb to the early 2020s). About the full investigation: The cohort included about 15 treatment-naive and approximately eleven relapsed/refractory patients; 17 were IGHV unmutated. Every sample from remission and from progressive disease was obtained while the patients were still on ibrutinib. Response samples were taken after a median of 12 months on treatment, ranging from roughly 6 to 36 months. Cryopreserved peripheral blood mononuclear cells were collected before treatment, at response, and at either disease progression or sustained remission. Partial responses were observed in about 24 patients and complete responses in 2; after a median follow-up of around 68 months, remission was maintained in roughly 15 patients and progression was observed in some twelve. Samples averaged approximately 240,000 productive templates and some 91,000 productive rearrangements. Of the 86 people in the trial, about 27 had longitudinal samples available. The research as a whole found: Baseline clonality was found to be higher than that of age-matched healthy donors and was strongly correlated with circulating CD8+ T-cell counts. Public clonotypes were found to be uncommon and were observed to contract or remain stable during treatment; the increase in clonality was shown to reflect expansion of private clonotypes at ibrutinib response. Clonality increased at ibrutinib response, stayed stable in sustained remission, and fell back toward baseline at progression. Lymph node repertoires were not examined, and the timing of sampling was not matched between patients in sustained remission and those whose disease progressed.

Explained via the paper, the time point label denotes: approximately 25 months on ibrutinib. For TCR beta library preparation, 1.5 to 2 micrograms of genomic DNA were extracted from the cryopreserved PBMCs. Longitudinal blood samples from CLL patients on ibrutinib monotherapy underwent high-throughput TCR beta sequencing. Patients were enrolled in a phase 2 open-label single-center ibrutinib monotherapy trial. On a MiSeq, deep resolution sequencing aimed for a depth between 1 in 1 million and 1 in 200,000 T cells, with each clonotype covered roughly 10x on average. The immunoSEQ hsTCRB Kit was used to generate the TCR beta libraries. As for the authors' bioinformatics: The data were analyzed with ImmunoSEQ Analyzer and ImmunoSEQ Data Assistant, and V, D and J gene assignments followed IMGT definitions. Clonality was computed as one minus normalized Shannon entropy of productive rearrangement frequencies, ranging from 0 to 1. Public clonotype analysis was restricted to overrepresented clonotypes comprising at least 0.05% of each patient's repertoire. Repertoires from around 13 age-matched healthy donors in immuneACCESS were used as clonality controls. Drawn from immuneACCESS, this table holds only the in-frame rearrangements with V and J called that TCRdb kept. Clones are partly lost; checked studies trace under half to an unresolved V gene and leave the rest unexplained. V and J calls and clone size come straight from that table; D and trimming were deduced from the DNA. This sample lists some 92,000 clones; roughly three quarters were detected once. Around 25% of the sample rests with the top ten.

The CDR3 numbers 16 residues from cysteine through phenylalanine. Just CDR3 DNA is preserved here, 48 bases in frame from base 1. About this clone: Its binding antigen is unknown. No base quality values were provided; no much bigger clone lies one nucleotide off.

The sequencing used PBMCs, collected after 24 months of ibrutinib treatment. This TCR was recovered from a human donor with chronic lymphocytic leukemia. The rearrangement joined TRBV21-1 to TRBJ1-2; the D call in the table, TRBD1, was not verified against the DNA. TRBV21-1 represents a pseudogene. The CDR3 has the sequence CASSKVYSDRVAGYTF. The sequenced DNA: TGTGCCAGCAGCAAAGTCTACTCGGACAGGGTGGCTGGCTACACCTTC.